The entry below describes one TCR beta chain. No antigen is known for it. This table comes from immunoSEQ multiplex PCR, and its TCRdb copy is limited to in-frame clones, with some not included. The repertoire consists of around 100,000 clones, with over 70% occurring once and the leading ten covering roughly a sixth. This specimen comes from a study of Ad26.COV2.S vaccination and SARS-CoV-2 variants. Broader study findings: Analyses of TCR breadth and depth may have underestimated total T cell responses. Breadth, reportedly substantial, characterized the spike-specific CD8+ and CD4+ T cell responses after vaccination.

This TCR was sampled from a human donor who had recovered from COVID-19. The sequenced sample was peripheral blood, obtained after recovery from COVID-19.

The chain's CDR3 is CAWRRPVPTEAFF. The CDR3 DNA follows: TGTGCCTGGAGACGGCCGGTCCCCACTGAAGCTTTCTTT. This chain connects TRBV30 to TRBJ1-1, with D uncertain. Germline V gene sequence: CDR1 GTSNPN, CDR2 SVGIG (reference sequence). The CDR3 runs to 13 residues. Trimming shortened V by 3 bases and J by 4 bases, and 12 bases separated the two germline ends.